Below, 4 T cell receptor beta chains from the same sample are listed, as sequenced in a study of prognosis after radiotherapy for stage I lung cancer (dated by TCRdb to the early 2020s). Reads for this sample came from an Illumina HiSeq 3000. The TCR beta CDR3 region was amplified from genomic DNA by two rounds of multiplex PCR. In the first PCR round, primers specific to each TRBV and TRBJ gene were used, and the primer sequences were filed in Chinese patent CN105087789A. TCRdb ran its own pipeline on the public reads, namely fastp trimming at Q25 and MiXCR clone calling, and kept in-frame beta chains. A single entry per CDR3 protein holds the most common genes and DNA from its merged rows. For this sample there are around 16,000 distinct CDR3 sequences; less than 55% appear just once. 35% to 50% of the sample is held by the ten biggest clonotypes. The sample here was PBMCs, taken before or after stereotactic body radiation therapy (not recorded which). These TCRs come from a donor of 50 years or more with non-small cell lung cancer.

Remarks on this clonotype: One junction end does not reproduce the germline sequence, and a read error may be involved. The chain couples TRBV6-5 to TRBJ2-7; 9 positions agree with TRBD1. The V gene's germline CDR1 is MNHEY and CDR2 SVGAGI. This CDR3 has 15 residues. The CDR3 loop is CASSVRTGDRYDQYF. For the CDR3, the DNA is TGTGCCAGCAGTGTCCGGACAGGGGATAGGTACGATCAGTACTTC.

The sample holds one count of this clonotype. Possible read error: a much larger clone is one base away. V usage is TRBV19 and J usage is TRBJ2-2; possibly TRBD2 for D (6 bases). Germline V CDR1 and CDR2: LNHDA, SQIVND (reference sequence). V gave up 8 bases and J gave up 5 bases, with 15 bases separating them. The CDR3 consists of 14 residues. In DNA form, the CDR3 reads TGTGCCAGTGGTTTCATGGCGGGGACCGGGGAGCTGTTTTTT. Protein: CASGFMAGTGELFF.

Within the sample, this clonotype is medium-sized. The genes are TRBV12-3 or TRBV12-4 and TRBJ1-6, with D possibly being TRBD1 (6 bases). The CDR3 runs 14 residues. V shed 6 bases and J shed 4 bases, with 10 bases lying between them. CDR3 region: CASRRGQYNSPLHF. CDR3 DNA sequence: TGTGCCAGCAGGAGAGGACAGTATAATTCACCCCTCCACTTT.

The chain combines TRBV6-5 with TRBJ2-2; 7 positions agree with TRBD2. Germline V lookup: CDR1 MNHEY, CDR2 SVGAGI. V shed 4 bases and J 6 bases; nucleotides not matched to a gene: 11. CDR3 length: 16 residues. As DNA, the CDR3 is TGTGCCAGCAGTTCCCCAGCGGGATTCGCTTCCGGGGAGCTGTTTTTT. This codes for CASSSPAGFASGELFF.